These 5 T cell receptor beta chains were all obtained from the same sample, sequenced in a study of cytomegalovirus exposure and HLA in healthy donors. 60 Vbeta and 13 Jbeta primers were used in PCR. Only in-frame clones appear in the TCRdb table, and some are missing; sequencing was by immunoSEQ multiplex PCR. The repertoire holds tens of thousands of clones, with 65% to 70% as singletons. Specimen: PBMCs. These receptors were collected from a man aged 35-49 years in good health and CMV-seropositive.

The V gene is TRBV4-1, the J gene TRBJ1-6, with a tentative D call TRBD1 (5 bases). The V end lost 3 bases, the J end lost 0 bases, and 6 bases lay between the germline ends. The CDR3 sequence is 15 residues long. The V gene's germline CDR1 is MGHRA and CDR2 YSYEKL. This CDR3 reads CASSQGPSYNSPLHF. CDR3 nucleotide sequence: TGCGCCAGCAGCCAGGGGCCCTCCTATAATTCACCCCTCCACTTT.

This clone showed up just a few times. This chain connects TRBV9 to TRBJ1-6, with a weak D call TRBD1 (5 bases). The CDR3 is 15 amino acids. The V end was cut by 0 bases, the J end by 9 bases, with 13 bases between. Per the germline V gene, CDR1 is SGDLS and CDR2 is YYNGEE. CDR3 in amino acids: CASSVVAREGSPLHF. For the CDR3, the DNA is TGTGCCAGCAGCGTAGTGGCCAGGGAGGGTTCACCCCTCCACTTT.

This clone was recorded once. This sequence joins TRBV9 and TRBJ2-1, with 14 bases fitting TRBD2. Per the germline V gene, CDR1 is SGDLS and CDR2 is YYNGEE. The CDR3 runs to 17 residues. Losses at the gene ends were 4 bases for V and 4 bases for J; bases not matched to a gene: 7. The CDR3 DNA reads TGTGCCAGCAGCCCTCGGACTAGCGGGGGGTATTACAATGAGCAGTTCTTC. Translating gives CASSPRTSGGYYNEQFF.

This chain links TRBV30 with TRBJ1-1; 7 bases are shared with TRBD1. The junction had 12 bases not matched to a gene; V was cut back by 2 bases and J by 3 bases. Germline CDR1 and CDR2: GTSNPN and SVGIG (reference sequence). This CDR3 is built from 16 residues. In DNA, the CDR3 is TGTGCCTGGAGTACAACAAGGGGGCTAGTCGACACTGAAGCTTTCTTT. Translating it yields CAWSTTRGLVDTEAFF. The whole variable domain, remainder taken from reference TRBV30 and TRBJ1-1, is SQTIHQWPATLVQPVGSPLSLECTVEGTSNPNLYWYRQAAGRGLQLLFYSVGIGQISSEVPQNLSASRPQDRQFILSSKKLLLSDSGFYLCAWSTTRGLVDTEAFFGQGTRLTVV.

V is TRBV4-1 and J is TRBJ2-1; no reliable D call. Germline V gene data show CDR1 as MGHRA and CDR2 as YSYEKL. CDR3 length: 15 amino acids. The V end lost 0 bases, the J end lost 7 bases, and 13 bases lay between the germline ends. The CDR3 is CASSQDLKTVNEQFF. The CDR3 DNA sequence: TGCGCCAGCAGCCAAGATCTAAAAACCGTAAATGAGCAGTTCTTC.